These 2 T cell receptor beta chains came from one sample sequenced in a study of T cells after yellow fever vaccination. TCRdb ran MiXCR on the 5' RACE reads and lists one entry per CDR3 protein. This sample has about 340,000 distinct CDR3 sequences, with about 12% found just once. This material consisted of CD4+ T cells sorted from PBMCs, taken 15 days after the yellow fever booster vaccination. All receptors derive from a man aged 18 to 30 who received the YFV17D yellow fever vaccine.

This clonotype was seen only a few times. The V call is TRBV6-5, the J call TRBJ2-6, with no clear D. The length of the CDR3 is 15 residues. V lost 2 bases, J lost 1 base, and 6 bases lay in between. Germline V gives CDR1 MNHEY, CDR2 SVGAGI. As DNA, the CDR3 is TGTGCCAGCAGTTACGGGGTATCTGGGGCCAACGTCCTGACTTTC. This translates into CASSYGVSGANVLTF.

This clonotype showed up many times. This rearrangement joins TRBV6-2 or TRBV6-3 to TRBJ2-5; TRBD1 matches 8 bases. The CDR3 totals 14 residues. V lost 6 bases to trimming and J lost 0 bases; unmatched junction nucleotides: 3. Germline CDR1 MNHEY, CDR2 SVGEGT. CDR3 in DNA: TGTGCCAGCAGGAGACAGGGGTACCAAGAGACCCAGTACTTC. Translated: CASRRQGYQETQYF.